The T cell receptor beta chain under discussion was sequenced for a study of identical twins. Addition of a universal primer site occurred through template switching, and cDNA carried unique molecular identifiers. TCRdb reprocessed the 5' RACE reads via MiXCR and lists one record per CDR3 protein. Among 450,000 to 500,000 distinct CDR3 sequences listed, around 15% were seen once. With regard to this clonotype: The antigen remains unidentified.

Study results and limitations: With monozygotic twins, out-of-frame TCR alpha sharing exceeded what models estimated. Abundant cord blood beta clonotypes carried fewer insertions; memory repertoires showed none.

With V trimmed by 2 bases and J by 7 bases, 8 bases remained unmatched. The CDR3 has 15 residues. Per the germline V gene, CDR1 is SGHRS and CDR2 is YFSETQ. This sample was also put to use in a study of yellow fever vaccine responses in identical twins.

The sequence was collected from a woman younger than 35 in good health. The sequenced sample consisted of CD4+ T cells sorted from blood. This chain connects TRBV5-1 to TRBJ1-2; 10 bases agree with TRBD1. Written as DNA, the CDR3 is TGCGCCAGCAGCTTCGAGACAGGGGGCGCAGGTGGCTACACCTTC. It codes for CASSFETGGAGGYTF. The entire variable domain, with the rest obtained from reference TRBV5-1 and TRBJ1-2, is as follows: KAGVTQTPRYLIKTRGQQVTLSCSPISGHRSVSWYQQTPGQGLQFLFEYFSETQRNKGNFPGRFSGRQFSNSRSEMNVSTLELGDSALYLCASSFETGGAGGYTFGSGTRLTVV.